The next 9 T cell receptor beta chains were all read from a single sample in a study of blood T cell repertoires in COVID-19. The table came from immunoSEQ multiplex PCR; TCRdb's copy has only in-frame clones and leaves some out. The sample lists over 200,000 clones, more than 80% seen once, with over 0.95% in the top ten. The sequencing sample was made of PBMCs or T cells enriched from blood (not recorded which). The receptor set was obtained from a man aged 30 to 45 who had recovered from COVID-19.

The table lists this clone with a count of one. The J gene is TRBJ2-5, the V gene TRBV5-1; D may be TRBD1 (5 bases). This CDR3 spans 14 amino acids. CDR1 is SGHRS, CDR2 YFSETQ, per germline. Trimming pared 3 bases from V and 4 bases from J, leaving 13 bases between. In nucleotides, the CDR3 is TGCGCCAGCAGCTCTTATGACAGAGGAGAGACCCAGTACTTC. It translates to CASSSYDRGETQYF.

V is TRBV4-2 and J is TRBJ2-2, with 7 bases fitting TRBD2. CDR1 and CDR2 (germline): LGHNA, YNFKEQ. V dropped 5 bases and J dropped 4; count of bases not matched to a gene: 1. CDR3 length: 13 residues. DNA of the CDR3: TGTGCCAGCAGCACGGGGGGCACCGGGGAGCTGTTTTTT. It is translated as CASSTGGTGELFF.

The chain has TRBV28 and TRBJ1-5; possible D gene TRBD1, 5 bases. The CDR3 contains 15 residues. Germline V lookup: CDR1 MDHEN, CDR2 SYDVKM. V was trimmed by 5 bases and J by 0 bases, leaving 11 bases between them. This CDR3 reads CASSPGGNSNQPQHF. In DNA, the CDR3 is TGTGCCAGCAGTCCCGGGGGAAATAGCAATCAGCCCCAGCATTTT.

This rearrangement joins TRBV18 to TRBJ2-7; TRBD1 aligns across 12 bases. The CDR3 has 15 residues. CDR1 is KGHSH, CDR2 LQKENI, per germline. Germline trimming cut 2 bases from V and 4 bases from J; bases unmatched to any gene: 3. Here the CDR3 reads CASSPGTGGKYEQYF. CDR3 bases: TGTGCCAGCTCACCAGGGACAGGGGGCAAGTACGAGCAGTACTTC.

This clone came up once. The chain links TRBV5-3 to TRBJ2-3; a possible D gene is TRBD1 (5 bases). TRBV5-3 is noted as an ORF with a role that remains uncertain. This CDR3 spans 19 amino acids. With 4 bases removed from V and 0 bases from J, the gap between germline ends came to 24 bases. The CDR3 DNA sequence: TGTGCCAGAAGCCTTACTGCCACAAGGACACAAACTAGCACAGATACGCAGTATTTT. It encodes CARSLTATRTQTSTDTQYF.

This chain uses TRBV5-1 with TRBJ2-1; TRBD2 matches 10 bases. After removal of 4 bases from V and 0 bases from J, the junction contained 10 bases not matched to a gene. The CDR3 loop spans 18 amino acids. CDR1 SGHRS and CDR2 YFSETQ come from the germline V gene. The CDR3 loop is CASSRIGAGGLSYNEQFF. CDR3 nucleotides: TGCGCCAGCAGCCGGATAGGAGCGGGAGGGCTCTCCTACAATGAGCAGTTCTTC.

The chain uses TRBV5-8 and TRBJ2-3; 11 positions match TRBD2. The germline V gene has CDR1 SGHTS and CDR2 YDEGEE. The CDR3 is 17 residues long. After removal of 4 bases from V and 4 bases from J, the junction contained 11 bases not matched to a gene. The CDR3 bases are TGTGCCAGCAGCCGGGGACTAGCGGCCCCACCGGCAGATACGCAGTATTTT. It codes for CASSRGLAAPPADTQYF. Complete variable domain (other parts from reference TRBV5-8 and TRBJ2-3): EAGVTQSPTHLIKTRGQQATLRCSPISGHTSVYWYQQALGLGLQFLLWYDEGEERNRGNFPPRFSGRQFPNYSSELNVNALELEDSALYLCASSRGLAAPPADTQYFGPGTRLTVL.

This sequence joins TRBV6-1 and TRBJ2-5; TRBD1 aligns across 8 bases. Germline CDR1 and CDR2: MNHNS and SASEGT. The V and J ends lost 2 bases and 5 bases, in that order; junction bases with no gene match: 7. The CDR3 consists of 15 residues. Here the CDR3 reads CASSEWAGGLETQYF. CDR3 bases: TGTGCCAGCAGTGAATGGGCAGGGGGCTTGGAGACCCAGTACTTC.

A remark on this clone: The sample carries other DNA sequences with the same CDR3. This chain connects TRBV27 to TRBJ2-7; 9 nucleotides match TRBD1. The J segment lost 2 bases and the V segment lost 8 bases, leaving 10 bases of the junction unmatched. The CDR3 length is 15 residues. CDR1 is MNHEY, CDR2 SMNVEV, per germline (reference sequence). The CDR3 region has the DNA TGTGCCAGCCGTTCTACCGGGACAGGGACCTACGAGCAGTACTTC. Its protein is CASRSTGTGTYEQYF.